Described below is a single TCR beta chain sequence and its context. The antigen is not known. This entry comes from a study of CD8 T cells in ankylosing spondylitis. V was pared by 2 bases and J by 0 bases, with 6 bases of the junction left unmatched. The CDR3 spans 16 residues. CDR1 and CDR2 (germline): SGHDN, FVKESK. TCRdb re-analysed the 5' RACE reads in MiXCR, keeping a single row per CDR3 protein. The sample consists of 700,000 to 1,000,000 distinct CDR3 sequences, about 10% of them appearing once. Study-level findings and limits: Reports of some motif variants in reactive arthritis synovial fluid and blood predate this one. Seemingly distinctive of ankylosing spondylitis blood was a TCR beta motif formed by eight highly homologous variants. It was reported that disease-linked clones were significantly enriched in matched ankylosing spondylitis synovial fluid.

Material for sequencing was blood, either unsorted or a sorted T cell fraction (not recorded which). The chain carries TRBV14 and TRBJ2-5; 7 bases agree with TRBD1. The receptor comes from a male donor with ankylosing spondylitis. The CDR3 sequence: CASSQWTGTNQETQYF. CDR3 sequence (DNA): TGTGCCAGCAGCCAATGGACAGGAACAAACCAAGAGACCCAGTACTTC.